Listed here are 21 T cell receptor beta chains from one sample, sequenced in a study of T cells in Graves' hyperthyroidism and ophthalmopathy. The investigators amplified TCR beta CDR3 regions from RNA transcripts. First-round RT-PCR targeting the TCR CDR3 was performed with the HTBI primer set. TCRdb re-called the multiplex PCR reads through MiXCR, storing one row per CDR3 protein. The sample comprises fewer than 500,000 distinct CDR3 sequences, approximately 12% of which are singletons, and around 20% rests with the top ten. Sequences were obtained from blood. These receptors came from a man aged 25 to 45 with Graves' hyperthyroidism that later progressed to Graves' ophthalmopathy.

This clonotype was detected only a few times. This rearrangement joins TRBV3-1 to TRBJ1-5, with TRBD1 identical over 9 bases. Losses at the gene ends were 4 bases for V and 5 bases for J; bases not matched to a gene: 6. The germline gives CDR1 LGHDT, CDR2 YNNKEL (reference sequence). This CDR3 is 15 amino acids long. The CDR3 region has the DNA TGTGCCAGCAGCCTCGGGACAGGGAAGGATCAGCCCCAGCATTTT. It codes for CASSLGTGKDQPQHF.

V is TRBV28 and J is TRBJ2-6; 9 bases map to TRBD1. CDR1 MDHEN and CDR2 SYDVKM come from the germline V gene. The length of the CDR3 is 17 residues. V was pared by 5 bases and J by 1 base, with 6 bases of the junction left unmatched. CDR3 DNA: TGTGCCAGCAGTCCGACAGGGGGGCTTTCTGGGGCCAACGTCCTGACTTTC. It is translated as CASSPTGGLSGANVLTF.

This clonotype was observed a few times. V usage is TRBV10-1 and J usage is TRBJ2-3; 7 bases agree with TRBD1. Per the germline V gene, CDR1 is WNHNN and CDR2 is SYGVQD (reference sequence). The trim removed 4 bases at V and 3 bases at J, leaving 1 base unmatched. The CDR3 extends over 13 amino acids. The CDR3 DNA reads TGCGCCAGCAGTGCACAGGGGACAGATACGCAGTATTTT. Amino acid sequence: CASSAQGTDTQYF.

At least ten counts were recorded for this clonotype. CDR3 coding DNA: TGTGCCAGCAAGGGCTTTATAGGACAGGCGATTACTAGCAATCAGCCCCAGCATTTT. It specifies CASKGFIGQAITSNQPQHF. The chain uses TRBV6-1 and TRBJ1-5; TRBD1 aligns across 7 bases. V was pared by 7 bases and J by 0 bases, with 18 bases of the junction left unmatched. Germline V gene sequence: CDR1 MNHNS, CDR2 SASEGT. This CDR3 is built from 19 residues.

CDR3 bases: TGTGCCAGCAGCTTAGCAGGATCGTATTATGGCTACACCTTC. Translation: CASSLAGSYYGYTF. The V call is TRBV7-9, the J call TRBJ1-2; no clear D. Trimming left V 0 bases short and J 5 bases short, with 10 bases between. CDR1 is SEHNR, CDR2 FQNEAQ, per germline (reference sequence). There are 14 residues in the CDR3.

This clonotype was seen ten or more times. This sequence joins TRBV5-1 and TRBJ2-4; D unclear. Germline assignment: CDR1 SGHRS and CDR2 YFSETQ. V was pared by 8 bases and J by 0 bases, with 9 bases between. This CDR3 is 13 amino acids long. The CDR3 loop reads CASRALAKNIQYF. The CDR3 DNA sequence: TGCGCCAGTCGAGCTCTAGCCAAAAACATTCAGTACTTC.

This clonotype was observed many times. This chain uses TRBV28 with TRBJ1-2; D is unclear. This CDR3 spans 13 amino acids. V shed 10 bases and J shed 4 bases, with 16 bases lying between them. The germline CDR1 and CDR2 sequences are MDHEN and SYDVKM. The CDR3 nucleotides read TGTGCCACCAGATGGGTATCCGTCTATGGCTACACCTTC. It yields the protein CATRWVSVYGYTF.

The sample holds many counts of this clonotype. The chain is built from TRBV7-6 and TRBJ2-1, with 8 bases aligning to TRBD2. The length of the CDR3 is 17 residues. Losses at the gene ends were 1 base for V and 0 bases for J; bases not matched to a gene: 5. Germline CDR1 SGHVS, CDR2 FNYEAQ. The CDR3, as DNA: TGTGCCAGCAGCTTAGAGGGCGGGGGGAGCTCCTACAATGAGCAGTTCTTC. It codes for CASSLEGGGSSYNEQFF. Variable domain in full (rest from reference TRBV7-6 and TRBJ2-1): GAGVSQSPRYKVTKRGQDVALRCDPISGHVSLYWYRQALGQGPEFLTYFNYEAQQDKSGLPNDRFSAERPEGSISTLTIQRTEQRDSAMYRCASSLEGGGSSYNEQFFGPGTRLTVL.

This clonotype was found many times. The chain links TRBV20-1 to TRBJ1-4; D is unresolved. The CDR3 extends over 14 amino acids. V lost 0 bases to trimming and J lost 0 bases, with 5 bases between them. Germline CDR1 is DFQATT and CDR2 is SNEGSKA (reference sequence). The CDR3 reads CSARDRSTNEKLFF. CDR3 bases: TGCAGTGCTAGAGATCGCTCAACTAATGAAAAACTGTTTTTT.

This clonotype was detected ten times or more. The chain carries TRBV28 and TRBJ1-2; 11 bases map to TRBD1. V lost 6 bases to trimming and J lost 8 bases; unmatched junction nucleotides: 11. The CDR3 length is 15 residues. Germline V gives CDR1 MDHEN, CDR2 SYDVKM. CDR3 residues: CASRPWTGGSGGYTF. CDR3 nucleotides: TGTGCCAGCAGACCATGGACAGGGGGCTCTGGAGGCTACACCTTC.

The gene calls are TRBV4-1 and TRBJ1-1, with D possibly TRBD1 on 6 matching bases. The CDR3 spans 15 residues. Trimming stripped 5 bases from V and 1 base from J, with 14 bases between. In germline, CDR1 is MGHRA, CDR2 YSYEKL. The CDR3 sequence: CASSDQGFGNTEAFF. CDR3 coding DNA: TGCGCCAGCAGCGATCAGGGGTTTGGGAACACTGAAGCTTTCTTT.

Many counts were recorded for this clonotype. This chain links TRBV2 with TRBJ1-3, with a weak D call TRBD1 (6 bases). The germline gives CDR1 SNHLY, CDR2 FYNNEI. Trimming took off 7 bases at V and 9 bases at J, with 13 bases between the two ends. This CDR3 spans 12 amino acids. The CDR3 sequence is CASTLDRPTIYF. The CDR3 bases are TGTGCCAGCACCCTAGACAGGCCCACCATATATTTT.

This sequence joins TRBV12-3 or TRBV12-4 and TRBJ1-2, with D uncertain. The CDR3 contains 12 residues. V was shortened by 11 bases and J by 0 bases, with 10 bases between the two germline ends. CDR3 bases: TGTGCCGTGGCAACGACTAACTATGGCTACACCTTC. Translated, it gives CAVATTNYGYTF.

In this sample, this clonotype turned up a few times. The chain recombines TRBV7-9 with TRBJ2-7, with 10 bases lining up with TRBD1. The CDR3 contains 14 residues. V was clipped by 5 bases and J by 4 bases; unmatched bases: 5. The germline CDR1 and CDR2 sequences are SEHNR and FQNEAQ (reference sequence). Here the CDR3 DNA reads TGTGCCAGCAGCATCAGGACAGGGGGTTACGAGCAGTACTTC. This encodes CASSIRTGGYEQYF.

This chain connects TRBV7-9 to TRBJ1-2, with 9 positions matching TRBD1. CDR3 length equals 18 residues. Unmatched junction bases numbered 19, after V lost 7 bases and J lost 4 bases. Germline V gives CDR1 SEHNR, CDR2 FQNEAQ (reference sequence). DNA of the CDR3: TGTGCCAGCAACCTTGTTGGGACAGGGAGCGATAAACGCTATGGCTACACCTTC. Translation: CASNLVGTGSDKRYGYTF.

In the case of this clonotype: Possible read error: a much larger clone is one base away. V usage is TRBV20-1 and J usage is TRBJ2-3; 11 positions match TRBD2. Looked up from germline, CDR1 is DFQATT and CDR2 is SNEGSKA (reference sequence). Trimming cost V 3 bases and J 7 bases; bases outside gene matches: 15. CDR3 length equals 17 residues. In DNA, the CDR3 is TGCAGTGCTAGCTCTAGCGGGGGGCGATCCTCTCCACATACGCAGTATTTT. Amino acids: CSASSSGGRSSPHTQYF.

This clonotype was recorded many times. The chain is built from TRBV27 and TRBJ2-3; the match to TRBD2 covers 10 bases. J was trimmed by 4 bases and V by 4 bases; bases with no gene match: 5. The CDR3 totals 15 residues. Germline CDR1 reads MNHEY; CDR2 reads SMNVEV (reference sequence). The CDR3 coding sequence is TGTGCCAGCAGTTCAAGCGGGGGGGGCTCAGATACGCAGTATTTT. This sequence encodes CASSSSGGGSDTQYF.

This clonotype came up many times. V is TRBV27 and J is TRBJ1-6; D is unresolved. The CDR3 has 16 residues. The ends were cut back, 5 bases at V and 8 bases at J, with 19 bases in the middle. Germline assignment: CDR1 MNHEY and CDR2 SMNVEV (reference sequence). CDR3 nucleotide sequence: TGTGCCAGCAGTATACAACCGGGAATCGGGGATTCACCCCTCCACTTT. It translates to CASSIQPGIGDSPLHF.

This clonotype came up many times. The CDR3 sequence is CASSEGKFSGGAHEQFF. CDR3 DNA: TGTGCCAGCAGTGAAGGGAAGTTCAGCGGGGGGGCCCATGAGCAGTTCTTC. This chain uses TRBV2 with TRBJ2-1; TRBD2 matches at 10 bases. V shed 1 base and J 8 bases; nucleotides not matched to a gene: 11. CDR3 length: 17 residues. Germline values: CDR1 SNHLY, CDR2 FYNNEI.

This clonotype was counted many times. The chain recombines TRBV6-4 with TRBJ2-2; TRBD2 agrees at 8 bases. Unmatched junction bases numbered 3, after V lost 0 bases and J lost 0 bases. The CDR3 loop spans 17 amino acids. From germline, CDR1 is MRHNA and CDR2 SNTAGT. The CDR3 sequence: CASSDSGLGANTGELFF. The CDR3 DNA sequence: TGTGCCAGCAGTGACTCGGGACTAGGGGCGAACACCGGGGAGCTGTTTTTT.

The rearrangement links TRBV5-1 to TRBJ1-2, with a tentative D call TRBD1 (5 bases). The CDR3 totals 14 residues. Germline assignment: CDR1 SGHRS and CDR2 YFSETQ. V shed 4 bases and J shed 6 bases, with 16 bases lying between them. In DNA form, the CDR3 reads TGCGCCAGCAGCCCGTCGTCCGGGACCCATGGCTACACCTTC. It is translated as CASSPSSGTHGYTF. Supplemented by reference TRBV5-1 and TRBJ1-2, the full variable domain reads KAGVTQTPRYLIKTRGQQVTLSCSPISGHRSVSWYQQTPGQGLQFLFEYFSETQRNKGNFPGRFSGRQFSNSRSEMNVSTLELGDSALYLCASSPSSGTHGYTFGSGTRLTVV.